The clone carrying this TCR beta chain occurred a few times. Its antigen is currently unknown. CDR1 and CDR2 (germline): LGHNA, YNFKEQ. This CDR3 contains 17 residues. V dropped 1 base and J dropped 0; count of bases not matched to a gene: 5. This sample was taken from a study of T cells in Graves' hyperthyroidism and ophthalmopathy. About the study: The authors collected peripheral blood at initial diagnosis, before any treatment. Overall study findings and caveats: Among thyroid clonotypes expanded above 0.001, most also appeared in blood. Ophthalmopathy was distinguished from stable hyperthyroidism by 13 V-J signatures.

Diagnoses were made from clinical symptoms, serum measures (thyroxine and TRAb), thyroid ultrasound and orbital computed tomography. Amplification targeted TCR beta CDR3 regions from RNA transcripts. First-round RT-PCR targeting the TCR CDR3 was performed with the HTBI primer set. TCRdb called the multiplex PCR reads again in MiXCR, with one record for every CDR3 protein. The sample lists about 640,000 distinct CDR3 sequences, around 20% occurring once. This receptor was obtained from a man younger than 45 with Graves' ophthalmopathy. The sample was blood. The rearrangement links TRBV4-2 to TRBJ1-5; 8 nucleotides agree with TRBD1. CDR3 sequence: CASSQVDRGNSNQPQHF. The CDR3 DNA follows: TGTGCCAGCAGCCAAGTAGACAGGGGAAATAGCAATCAGCCCCAGCATTTT.